These 3 T cell receptor beta chains originate from one sample sequenced in a study of identical twins. A single record per CDR3 protein comes from TCRdb applying MiXCR to the 5' RACE reads. The table lists a few hundred thousand distinct CDR3 sequences, around 8.3% of them singletons. These data were also reused for a study on yellow fever vaccine responses in identical twins.

The sequencing sample was made of CD8+ T cells sorted from blood. The receptor set was obtained from a woman in her late teens or twenties in good health.

The V call is TRBV18, the J call TRBJ2-7; D not resolved. V was cut by 3 bases and J by 5 bases, with 11 bases left in between. This CDR3 is 13 amino acids long. CDR1 is KGHSH, CDR2 LQKENI, per germline. This CDR3 is CASSPSGGDEQYF. In DNA, the CDR3 is TGTGCCAGCTCACCCTCGGGCGGCGACGAGCAGTACTTC.

This clonotype was detected only once. J is TRBJ1-2 and V is TRBV7-9; D remains unclear. This CDR3 is built from 14 residues. The germline V gene encodes CDR1 SEHNR and CDR2 FQNEAQ (reference sequence). Trimming removed 6 bases from V and 0 bases from J, with 11 bases in between. The CDR3, as DNA: TGTGCCAGCAGGGGGTTCACAGCTAACTATGGCTACACCTTC. This sequence encodes CASRGFTANYGYTF.

The gene calls are TRBV29-1 and TRBJ1-4; TRBD1 matches 7 bases. Germline V gene lookup returns CDR1 SQVTM and CDR2 ANQGSEA. The CDR3 covers 14 residues. V lost 3 bases and J lost 5; bases outside the gene matches: 6. CDR3 in amino acids: CSVETPGQNEKLFF. CDR3 nucleotide sequence: TGCAGCGTTGAGACTCCGGGACAGAATGAAAAACTGTTTTTT.